A selection of T cell receptor beta chains follows, all from one sample in a study of blood T cell repertoires in COVID-19. TCRdb's copy holds only in-frame clones and misses some; the assay was immunoSEQ multiplex PCR. The table includes about 90,000 clones, around 92% detected once. Sequenced material: peripheral blood. The receptors shown here come from a man aged 50-60 years with COVID-19, enrolled during active disease. Each CDR3 is given with its conserved first and last residue. Each record gives: D gene, V gene, clone size, J gene, CDR3 DNA, CDR3 protein. D genes are given only for firm matches. The listing skips clone size in some rows; elsewhere it reads once, few, many or a size class.

d_gene: TRBD2
v_gene: TRBV9
abundance: NA
j_gene: TRBJ2-5
CDR3nt: TGTGCCAGCAGCTCAATAGCGGGGGGGCCAGTAGAGACCCAGTACTTC
CDR3aa: CASSSIAGGPVETQYF

d_gene: NA
v_gene: TRBV2
abundance: few
j_gene: TRBJ2-2
CDR3nt: TGTGCCAGCACAGGTCAGGGAAGCACCGGGGAGCTGTTTTTT
CDR3aa: CASTGQGSTGELFF

d_gene: NA
v_gene: TRBV30
abundance: NA
j_gene: TRBJ2-6
CDR3nt: TGTGCCTGGAGTGTACAATTAATCCCGAACGCTGGGGCCAACGTCCTGACTTTC
CDR3aa: CAWSVQLIPNAGANVLTF

d_gene: TRBD1
v_gene: TRBV7-9
abundance: NA
j_gene: TRBJ1-2
CDR3nt: TGTGCCAGCAGCCCCTCGGACAGGGCTTATGGCTACACCTTC
CDR3aa: CASSPSDRAYGYTF

d_gene: NA
v_gene: TRBV3-1/TRBV3-2
abundance: NA
j_gene: TRBJ1-2
CDR3nt: TGTGCCAGCAGCCAAGATTGGGCAGGGGTCGACTATGGCTACACCTTC
CDR3aa: CASSQDWAGVDYGYTF

d_gene: NA
v_gene: TRBV18
abundance: many
j_gene: TRBJ2-7
CDR3nt: TGTGCCAGCTCACTTCCGGGAAACTACGAGCAGTACTTC
CDR3aa: CASSLPGNYEQYF

d_gene: NA
v_gene: TRBV3-1/TRBV3-2
abundance: NA
j_gene: TRBJ1-1
CDR3nt: TGTGCCAGCAGCCAAGCCGGGACACAGAACACTGAAGCTTTCTTT
CDR3aa: CASSQAGTQNTEAFF

d_gene: TRBD1
v_gene: TRBV5-1
abundance: NA
j_gene: TRBJ2-2
CDR3nt: TGCGCCAGCAGCTTTTTAGGACAGGGGGTTACCGGGGAGCTGTTTTTT
CDR3aa: CASSFLGQGVTGELFF

d_gene: TRBD1
v_gene: TRBV5-4
abundance: NA
j_gene: TRBJ1-4
CDR3nt: TGTGCCAGCAGCACCGGACAGGGGGGTAATGAAAAACTGTTTTTT
CDR3aa: CASSTGQGGNEKLFF

d_gene: NA
v_gene: TRBV30
abundance: NA
j_gene: TRBJ1-2
CDR3nt: TGTGCCTGGAGAAGGGGCTTCCTAGACACCTTC
CDR3aa: CAWRRGFLDTF

d_gene: NA
v_gene: TRBV14
abundance: NA
j_gene: TRBJ2-1
CDR3nt: TGTGCCAGCAGCCAAGGCTGGGAGTACAATGAGCAGTTCTTC
CDR3aa: CASSQGWEYNEQFF

d_gene: NA
v_gene: TRBV11-1
abundance: NA
j_gene: TRBJ1-1
CDR3nt: TGTGCCAGCAGTTCATCGAGAAACACTGAAGCTTTCTTT
CDR3aa: CASSSSRNTEAFF

d_gene: TRBD1
v_gene: TRBV3-1/TRBV3-2
abundance: few
j_gene: TRBJ1-1
CDR3nt: TGTGCCAGCAGCCGAATAACAGGGGCTGAAGCTTTCTTT
CDR3aa: CASSRITGAEAFF

d_gene: NA
v_gene: TRBV6-2/TRBV6-3
abundance: NA
j_gene: TRBJ2-5
CDR3nt: TGTGCCAGCAGCGACAGCCAAGAGACCCAGTACTTC
CDR3aa: CASSDSQETQYF

d_gene: TRBD1
v_gene: TRBV12-3/TRBV12-4
abundance: once
j_gene: TRBJ1-5
CDR3nt: TGTGCCAGCAGGGACAGGGGAGGACAGCCCCAGCATTTT
CDR3aa: CASRDRGGQPQHF

d_gene: NA
v_gene: TRBV19
abundance: NA
j_gene: TRBJ1-6
CDR3nt: TGTGCCAGTAGTATTGGGCGTATTCTGAGCTCCTATAATTCACCCCTCCACTTT
CDR3aa: CASSIGRILSSYNSPLHF

d_gene: TRBD1
v_gene: TRBV5-1
abundance: NA
j_gene: TRBJ2-3
CDR3nt: TGCGCCAGCAGCTTGCTTCCGACAGGGGGCGCTGGCACAGATACGCAGTATTTT
CDR3aa: CASSLLPTGGAGTDTQYF

d_gene: NA
v_gene: TRBV7-9
abundance: NA
j_gene: TRBJ2-1
CDR3nt: TGTGCCAGCAGCTTAGTCGCGTTTCACAATGAGCAGTTCTTC
CDR3aa: CASSLVAFHNEQFF

d_gene: TRBD2
v_gene: TRBV4-1
abundance: NA
j_gene: TRBJ2-1
CDR3nt: TGCGCCAGCAGCCAACCGGAAGGACTAGGGTTGCTCTTC
CDR3aa: CASSQPEGLGLLF

d_gene: NA
v_gene: TRBV9
abundance: NA
j_gene: TRBJ1-5
CDR3nt: TGTGCCAGCAGCTTAGGAGGTGATTATAGCAATCAGCCCCAGCATTTT
CDR3aa: CASSLGGDYSNQPQHF

d_gene: NA
v_gene: TRBV7-8
abundance: NA
j_gene: TRBJ2-7
CDR3nt: TGTGCCAGCAGCTCGTCTTTGGAGCAGTACTTC
CDR3aa: CASSSSLEQYF

d_gene: TRBD1
v_gene: TRBV5-3
abundance: NA
j_gene: TRBJ1-1
CDR3nt: TGTGCCAGAGAGGCCCCGGGGCAGGGGGTGCGGACTGAAGCTTTCTTT
CDR3aa: CAREAPGQGVRTEAFF

d_gene: NA
v_gene: TRBV7-3
abundance: NA
j_gene: TRBJ2-1
CDR3nt: TGTGCCAGCTCGCAAGGGGGATCCTACAATGAGCAGTTCTTC
CDR3aa: CASSQGGSYNEQFF

d_gene: NA
v_gene: TRBV7-2
abundance: NA
j_gene: TRBJ1-3
CDR3nt: TGTGCCAGCAGCCCCCGTCGGGTCTCTGGAAACACCATATATTTT
CDR3aa: CASSPRRVSGNTIYF

d_gene: NA
v_gene: TRBV5-4
abundance: NA
j_gene: TRBJ2-7
CDR3nt: TGTGCCAGCAGCTTGGGGGTAGCCAGAAGCTCCTACGAGCAGTACTTC
CDR3aa: CASSLGVARSSYEQYF

d_gene: NA
v_gene: TRBV6-5
abundance: NA
j_gene: TRBJ2-7
CDR3nt: TGTGCCAGCAGTCGGGACACCTACTACGAGCAGTACTTC
CDR3aa: CASSRDTYYEQYF

d_gene: TRBD1
v_gene: TRBV5-1
abundance: once
j_gene: TRBJ2-1
CDR3nt: TGCGCCAGCAGCGCAACATCGACAGGGGGCGGTTTCAATGAGCAGTTCTTC
CDR3aa: CASSATSTGGGFNEQFF

d_gene: NA
v_gene: TRBV7-2
abundance: NA
j_gene: TRBJ2-1
CDR3nt: TGTGCCAGCAGCTCGGCAGGGAATGAGCAGTTCTTC
CDR3aa: CASSSAGNEQFF

d_gene: NA
v_gene: TRBV7-2
abundance: NA
j_gene: TRBJ1-2
CDR3nt: TGTGCCAGCAGCTTAGTAGGAGGGGCAAATAACTATGGCTACACCTTC
CDR3aa: CASSLVGGANNYGYTF

d_gene: NA
v_gene: TRBV4-2
abundance: NA
j_gene: TRBJ2-1
CDR3nt: TGTGCCAGCAGCCAAGAGGTACGACCCACGGGCAATGAGCAGTTCTTC
CDR3aa: CASSQEVRPTGNEQFF

d_gene: TRBD1
v_gene: TRBV6-5
abundance: NA
j_gene: TRBJ2-7
CDR3nt: TGTGCCAGCAGTTACCCAGGACAGGGCTACGAGCAGTACTTC
CDR3aa: CASSYPGQGYEQYF